This T cell receptor (beta chain) is drawn from a study of blood T cell repertoires in COVID-19. Study information: There were acute and convalescent COVID-19 samples, and they came from the United States, Italy and Spain. Nucleic acid was either cDNA or gDNA, and it came from T cells, B-cell-depleted T cells, or PBMCs.

The CDR3 length is 21 residues. Trimming left V 1 base short and J 6 bases short, with 28 bases between. Germline CDR1 is KGHSH and CDR2 is LQKENI. This clone came up a few times. Original analysis: Reference gene primer amplification yielded estimated nucleated cell counts. Using immunoSEQ multiplex PCR, the repertoire was profiled, and TCRdb retains in-frame clones only, with some absent. V, J and clone size derive from that table, while D and trimming were established from the DNA sequence. This sample carries under 250,000 clones, 84% of them seen once, and the ten largest clones take about 2.1%. The chain is built from TRBV18 and TRBJ1-6; D ambiguous. The material sequenced was peripheral blood. This clonotype was obtained from a woman aged 55-70 years with acute or convalescent COVID-19. The CDR3: CASSPLAASGPRDHFNSPLHF. CDR3 nucleotides: TGTGCCAGCTCACCACTGGCCGCTAGCGGACCCCGAGATCATTTTAATTCACCCCTCCACTTT.